The clone carrying this TCR beta chain was picked up a small number of times. What it binds is unknown. The data stem from a study of T cell repertoires in cytomegalovirus infection. Looking at the study overall: Both CMV infection and a matching HLA type were indicated by public TCR beta signatures. Points from the study as a whole: Accumulated public TCR beta family frequency recognized individuals carrying CMV together with the relevant HLA. Clonotype analysis showed dominance of the ex vivo response by HLA-C-restricted CMV-specific TCR beta clonotypes.

From germline, CDR1 is SNHLY and CDR2 FYNNEI. Trimming left V 6 bases short and J 2 bases short, with 13 bases between. CDR3 length: 15 residues. TCRdb ran MiXCR on the reads and lists one entry per CDR3 protein. The data contain 80,000 to 130,000 distinct CDR3 sequences, 20% to 30% of them singletons. This TCR was sampled from a human donor in good health (CMV status not recorded). Some clones in this sample may be carry-over from other donors' samples. The sequencing input was CD8+ T cells from PBMCs. The chain employs TRBV2 and TRBJ2-2; the D call may be TRBD1 or TRBD2 (5 bases each). The CDR3 DNA reads TGTGCCAGCAGACCCGGGACCGATAACACCGGGGAGCTGTTTTTT. Protein sequence: CASRPGTDNTGELFF.